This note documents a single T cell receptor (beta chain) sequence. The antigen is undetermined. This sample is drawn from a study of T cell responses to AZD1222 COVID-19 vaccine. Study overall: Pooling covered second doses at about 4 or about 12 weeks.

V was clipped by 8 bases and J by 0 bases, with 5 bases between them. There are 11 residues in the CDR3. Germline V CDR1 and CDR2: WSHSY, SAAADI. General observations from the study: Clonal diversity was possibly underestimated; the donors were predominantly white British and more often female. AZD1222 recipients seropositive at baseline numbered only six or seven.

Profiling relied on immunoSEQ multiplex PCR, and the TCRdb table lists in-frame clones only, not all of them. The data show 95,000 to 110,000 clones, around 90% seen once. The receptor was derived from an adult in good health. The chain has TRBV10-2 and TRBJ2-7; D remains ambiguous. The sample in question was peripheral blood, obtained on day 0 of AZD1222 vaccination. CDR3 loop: CASRYSYEQYF. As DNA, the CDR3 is TGCGCCAGCCGCTACTCCTACGAGCAGTACTTC.